One sample yielded the 24 T cell receptor beta chains listed below, sequenced in a study of long-term antiretroviral therapy in people with HIV. A v3.0 immunoSEQ assay was performed at survey level. The protocol was immunoSEQ multiplex PCR, while the TCRdb copy is restricted to in-frame clones and leaves out a portion. Counted here are tens of thousands of clones, approximately 95% occurring once; the ten biggest clones make up approximately 8.8%. This sample comprised unsorted PBMCs, obtained 5.3 years after starting antiretroviral therapy. The receptors shown here come from a man aged 25-45 years with HIV.

The J gene is TRBJ2-2, the V gene TRBV5-1; 9 positions agree with TRBD1. The CDR3 covers 15 residues. The germline V gene has CDR1 SGHRS and CDR2 YFSETQ. J gave up 6 bases and V 0 bases, and 3 bases lay outside the gene matches. This CDR3 reads CASSLGDRVPGELFF. DNA for the CDR3: TGCGCCAGCAGCTTGGGGGACAGGGTGCCCGGGGAGCTGTTTTTT. The whole variable domain, remainder taken from reference TRBV5-1 and TRBJ2-2, is KAGVTQTPRYLIKTRGQQVTLSCSPISGHRSVSWYQQTPGQGLQFLFEYFSETQRNKGNFPGRFSGRQFSNSRSEMNVSTLELGDSALYLCASSLGDRVPGELFFGEGSRLTVL.

V gene TRBV6-5 combines with J gene TRBJ2-7; the D gene is possibly TRBD1 (5 bases). The germline V and J ends were trimmed by 0 bases and 3 bases, with 9 bases remaining between them. Per germline, CDR1 MNHEY and CDR2 SVGAGI. The CDR3 has 14 residues. The CDR3 loop reads CASSYSRRGYEQYF. In nucleotides, the CDR3 is TGTGCCAGCAGTTACTCGCGTAGGGGCTACGAGCAGTACTTC.

The genes are TRBV2 and TRBJ1-1, with D unresolved. Trimming left V 7 bases short and J 5 bases short, with 23 bases between. This CDR3 region has 16 residues. Germline V gives CDR1 SNHLY, CDR2 FYNNEI. The CDR3 nucleotides are TGTGCCAGCAAAGGGCCTCCCTCCGGCGGCGGGACTGAAGCTTTCTTT. It yields the protein CASKGPPSGGGTEAFF.

This chain uses TRBV1 with TRBJ2-7; the tabulated D call, TRBD2, remains unverified against the DNA. TRBV1 is listed as a pseudogene. The CDR3 length is 19 residues. CDR3 in amino acids: CTSSQPLAGLRGGSNEQYF. As DNA, the CDR3 is TGCACCAGCAGCCAACCTCTAGCGGGGCTAAGAGGGGGGTCCAACGAGCAGTACTTC.

The chain is built from TRBV27 and TRBJ2-7, with a tentative D call TRBD1 (5 bases). This CDR3 region has 13 residues. V was shortened by 6 bases and J by 1 base, with 10 bases between the two germline ends. Germline lookup yields CDR1 MNHEY and CDR2 SMNVEV (reference sequence). CDR3 sequence: CASSIQESYEQYF. DNA of the CDR3: TGTGCCAGCAGCATACAGGAATCCTACGAGCAGTACTTC.

CDR3: CASSFGTGRYEQYF. CDR3 sequence (DNA): TGTGCCAGCAGCTTCGGGACAGGGCGATACGAGCAGTACTTC. The chain uses TRBV11-2 and TRBJ2-7, with TRBD1 matching 9 bases. CDR3 length equals 14 residues. CDR1 and CDR2 from the germline V gene are SGHAT and FQNNGV. V lost 3 bases and J lost 4; bases outside the gene matches: 4.

The chain has TRBV19 and TRBJ2-2; D is uncertain. The CDR3 loop spans 12 amino acids. Trimming cost V 9 bases and J 8 bases, with 13 bases left between them. The germline V gene encodes CDR1 LNHDA and CDR2 SQIVND (reference sequence). This CDR3 is CASAIVAGELFF. Written as DNA, the CDR3 is TGTGCCAGCGCGATAGTTGCTGGGGAGCTGTTTTTT.

The genes are TRBV10-3 and TRBJ1-5; TRBD1 is a possible D gene (5 bases). This CDR3 spans 13 amino acids. With 11 bases removed from V and 0 bases from J, the gap between germline ends came to 11 bases. Germline V gives CDR1 ENHRY, CDR2 SYGVKD. CDR3 sequence: CAADSYSNQPQHF. The CDR3 DNA reads as TGTGCCGCCGACAGTTATAGCAATCAGCCCCAGCATTTT.

V and J are TRBV30 and TRBJ1-1; no clear D. V shed 3 bases and J shed 5 bases, with 16 bases lying between them. The CDR3 is 14 residues long. The germline V gene encodes CDR1 GTSNPN and CDR2 SVGIG (reference sequence). The CDR3 DNA follows: TGTGCCTGGAGGGTACTTGTCGTGGGTACTGAAGCTTTCTTT. Translated: CAWRVLVVGTEAFF.

The chain links TRBV6-5 to TRBJ2-2; either TRBD1 or TRBD2 may fit D (5 bases each). CDR1 is MNHEY, CDR2 SVGAGI, per germline. This CDR3 is built from 14 residues. V was pared by 7 bases and J by 0 bases, with 9 bases between. The CDR3 bases are TGTGCCAGCAAAAGGGACGCGAACACCGGGGAGCTGTTTTTT. Translating gives CASKRDANTGELFF.

The chain has TRBV10-3 and TRBJ2-7; the D gene is possibly TRBD1 (7 bases). This CDR3 comprises 13 residues. V was pared by 9 bases and J by 5 bases, with 17 bases between. Germline V gene lookup returns CDR1 ENHRY and CDR2 SYGVKD. In nucleotides, the CDR3 is TGTGCCATTACCCTTGGAGGGGGCAACGAGCAGTACTTC. It yields the protein CAITLGGGNEQYF.

V is TRBV5-6 and J is TRBJ1-2; D is ambiguous. CDR1 SGHDT and CDR2 YYEEEE come from the germline V gene. Trimming cost V 1 base and J 4 bases, with 8 bases left between them. This CDR3 is built from 13 residues. For the CDR3, the DNA is TGTGCCAGCAGCTTGTGGGCTGCCTATGGCTACACCTTC. Translated, it gives CASSLWAAYGYTF.

This clone was observed once. The V call is TRBV6-6, the J call TRBJ1-1; D remains unclear. The CDR3 has 16 residues. Germline V gene lookup returns CDR1 MNHNY and CDR2 SVGAGI (reference sequence). V was clipped by 0 bases and J by 4 bases, with 15 bases between them. The CDR3 DNA follows: TGTGCCAGCAGTTACTCGATTGCCTCAGGCGTCACTGAAGCTTTCTTT. Translating it yields CASSYSIASGVTEAFF.

The V gene is TRBV7-9, the J gene TRBJ2-3, with TRBD2 matching 11 bases. V was pared by 4 bases and J by 5 bases, with 11 bases of the junction left unmatched. The CDR3 consists of 17 residues. Germline CDR1 is SEHNR and CDR2 is FQNEAQ (reference sequence). DNA of the CDR3: TGTGCCAGCAGCTCCAGGCCGGGACTAGCGGATAGAGATACGCAGTATTTT. Residues: CASSSRPGLADRDTQYF.

The gene calls are TRBV27 and TRBJ2-4; the match to TRBD1 covers 8 bases. Germline values: CDR1 MNHEY, CDR2 SMNVEV (reference sequence). V gave up 3 bases and J gave up 7 bases; unmatched junction bases: 2. The CDR3 consists of 13 residues. CDR3 region: CASSLRTGNIQYF. CDR3 coding DNA: TGTGCCAGCAGTTTGCGGACAGGGAACATTCAGTACTTC.

This chain joins TRBV11-2 and TRBJ1-3; D is perhaps TRBD1 (6 bases). V dropped 8 bases and J dropped 4 bases, with 12 bases sitting between them. The CDR3 length is 13 residues. Germline values: CDR1 SGHAT, CDR2 FQNNGV. The CDR3 protein is CASQGGYGNTIYF. CDR3 bases: TGTGCCAGCCAAGGGGGGTACGGAAACACCATATATTTT.

This chain joins TRBV5-4 and TRBJ2-7; TRBD2 aligns across 9 bases. The CDR3 consists of 16 residues. V dropped 4 bases and J dropped 6; count of bases not matched to a gene: 14. Germline lookup yields CDR1 SGHNT and CDR2 YYREEE (reference sequence). The CDR3 DNA follows: TGTGCCAGCAGCGCGCAAGAAGCGGGGGGTTATTTCGAGCAGTACTTC. This sequence encodes CASSAQEAGGYFEQYF.

This clone was found once. The V gene is TRBV30, the J gene TRBJ2-3; D unclear. The CDR3 has 14 residues. V dropped 5 bases and J dropped 4 bases, with 16 bases sitting between them. Germline CDR1 is GTSNPN and CDR2 is SVGIG (reference sequence). CDR3: CAWSSLLGADTQYF. CDR3 DNA: TGTGCCTGGTCATCGCTGCTGGGCGCAGATACGCAGTATTTT.

V is TRBV4-2 and J is TRBJ2-1; TRBD2 agrees at 8 bases. Germline-derived CDR1 and CDR2 are LGHNA and YNFKEQ. The CDR3 is 16 amino acids. After removal of 1 base from V and 4 bases from J, the junction contained 6 bases not matched to a gene. Here the CDR3 reads CASSQVSAGDYNEQFF. The CDR3 DNA follows: TGTGCCAGCAGCCAAGTCTCAGCGGGGGATTACAATGAGCAGTTCTTC.

V usage is TRBV29-1 and J usage is TRBJ1-2, with 7 bases fitting TRBD1. V lost 7 bases, J lost 4 bases, and 15 bases stayed unmatched. Germline CDR1 reads SQVTM; CDR2 reads ANQGSEA. The CDR3 totals 15 residues. The CDR3 DNA reads TGCAGCGCCCTGGGAGGGGGCGAAAACAGCTATGGCTACACCTTC. It translates to CSALGGGENSYGYTF.

The chain uses TRBV7-3 and TRBJ1-4; D is undetermined. The CDR3 runs to 14 residues. CDR1 SGHTA and CDR2 FQGTGA come from the germline V gene. Trimming left V 3 bases short and J 3 bases short, with 8 bases between. CDR3 DNA: TGTGCCAGCAGCTTTCACAGCCCTAATGAAAAACTGTTTTTT. This codes for CASSFHSPNEKLFF.

The chain couples TRBV30 to TRBJ2-5, with D unresolved. The CDR3 sequence is 13 residues long. From germline, CDR1 is GTSNPN and CDR2 SVGIG (reference sequence). The germline V and J ends were trimmed by 2 bases and 5 bases, with 12 bases remaining between them. CDR3 in DNA: TGTGCCTGGAGTAGGCCCCCACTTGAGACCCAGTACTTC. It yields the protein CAWSRPPLETQYF.

This clone was found once. The rearrangement links TRBV28 to TRBJ2-7; 9 bases are shared with TRBD1. The germline V gene encodes CDR1 MDHEN and CDR2 SYDVKM. CDR3 length equals 16 residues. After removal of 5 bases from V and 8 bases from J, the junction contained 16 bases not matched to a gene. The CDR3 here is CASSPPPQGAQRKQYF. CDR3 DNA: TGTGCCAGCAGTCCCCCCCCACAGGGGGCGCAGCGAAAGCAGTACTTC. The full variable domain, in which reference TRBV28 and TRBJ2-7 provide the parts outside the CDR3, is DVKVTQSSRYLVKRTGEKVFLECVQDMDHENMFWYRQDPGLGLRLIYFSYDVKMKEKGDIPEGYSVSREKKERFSLILESASTNQTSMYLCASSPPPQGAQRKQYFGPGTRLTVT.

V usage is TRBV29-1 and J usage is TRBJ2-1; 8 bases are shared with TRBD1. This CDR3 contains 13 residues. V trimming: 6 bases; J trimming: 10 bases; junction bases outside the gene matches: 11. The germline gives CDR1 SQVTM, CDR2 ANQGSEA. The CDR3 reads CSVDRGSVSEQFF. CDR3 nucleotides: TGCAGCGTAGACAGGGGCTCGGTGTCGGAGCAGTTCTTC.